The sequence of this T cell receptor (beta chain) was determined in a study of regulatory T cells in long-lasting Graves disease. Across the study: Treatment with antithyroid drugs for over 5 years, together with positive TSH receptor antibodies, meant persistent Graves' disease.

Regarding time point: persistent/refractory GD, antithyroid drugs over 5 years with positive TRAb. Scientists built the TCR library using RNA that was extracted from PBMCs. CDR1 MDHEN and CDR2 SYDVKM come from the germline V gene. V lost 6 bases, J lost 5 bases, and 19 bases lay in between. This CDR3 is 16 amino acids long. Both iRepertoire HTBI primers and Arm-PCR of CDR3 regions were used to build the TCR beta libraries. TCRdb reanalysed the multiplex PCR reads using MiXCR and keeps one entry per CDR3 protein. The table shows around 460,000 distinct CDR3 sequences, with 20% to 25% occurring only once.

The chain joins TRBV28 to TRBJ2-2; D might be TRBD1 (5 bases). This receptor was taken from a female donor with Graves disease. The sample here was peripheral blood mononuclear cells (PBMCs), taken when the disease was refractory, from a patient treated with antithyroid drugs. The CDR3 sequence: CASSPPQVGLTGELFF. CDR3 nucleotide sequence: TGTGCCAGCAGCCCCCCTCAGGTGGGGCTAACCGGGGAGCTGTTTTTT.